These 19 T cell receptor beta chains share one sample of origin, sequenced in a study of vaccination effects on CD4 cells after COVID-19 (dated by TCRdb to between 2022 and 2023). After less than 13 days of culture, CD4+ T cells were isolated with the EasySep CD4+ T cell isolation kit. Each participant received two doses of an mRNA SARS-CoV-2 vaccine, either BNT162b2 or mRNA-1273. These receptors are not linked to any known antigen. Preparation of the library involved the immunoSEQ multiplex PCR assay. Sourced from immuneACCESS, this table was stored by TCRdb with only in-frame sequences that have V and J called. A share of the clones is absent; for the studies checked, an unresolved V gene accounts for under half, and the remainder has no known explanation. This sample holds about 45,000 clones; 60% to 75% were observed only once. About 8.6% of the sample goes to the ten largest clones. The sequencing used CD4+ T cells from PBMCs cultured without peptide, collected after COVID-19 vaccination. The source of these receptors is a human donor who received a COVID-19 vaccine.

This clone was seen a handful of times. V gene TRBV18 combines with J gene TRBJ2-2; D gene ambiguous. The CDR3 runs to 12 residues. The ends were cut back, 1 base at V and 7 bases at J, with 4 bases in the middle. CDR1 KGHSH and CDR2 LQKENI come from the germline V gene. The CDR3 DNA reads TGTGCCAGCTCACCACAGCTCGGGGAGCTGTTTTTT. It codes for CASSPQLGELFF.

V usage is TRBV27 and J usage is TRBJ2-5; D unresolved. The V end was cut by 5 bases, the J end by 5 bases, with 21 bases between. In germline, CDR1 is MNHEY, CDR2 SMNVEV (reference sequence). The CDR3 totals 16 residues. The CDR3 region has the DNA TGTGCCAGCAGTCCATTCGAGGCCGGTTTTTCTGAGACCCAGTACTTC. This encodes CASSPFEAGFSETQYF.

The chain is built from TRBV10-2 and TRBJ2-1, with 10 bases aligning to TRBD2. Germline loops: CDR1 WSHSY, CDR2 SAAADI. The CDR3 consists of 16 residues. V was pared by 0 bases and J by 8 bases, with 7 bases of the junction left unmatched. This CDR3 is CASSESSGGAMDEQFF. The CDR3 DNA reads as TGCGCCAGCAGTGAGTCGAGCGGGGGGGCGATGGATGAGCAGTTCTTC.

This chain connects TRBV5-1 to TRBJ2-1, with unresolved D. The germline V gene encodes CDR1 SGHRS and CDR2 YFSETQ. The CDR3 contains 12 residues. Trimming pared 0 bases from V and 6 bases from J, leaving 4 bases between. CDR3 amino acids: CASSLGANEQFF. The CDR3 DNA sequence: TGCGCCAGCAGCTTGGGGGCCAATGAGCAGTTCTTC. Together with reference TRBV5-1 and TRBJ2-1, the CDR3 gives the full variable domain: KAGVTQTPRYLIKTRGQQVTLSCSPISGHRSVSWYQQTPGQGLQFLFEYFSETQRNKGNFPGRFSGRQFSNSRSEMNVSTLELGDSALYLCASSLGANEQFFGPGTRLTVL.

This clone was recorded a few times. V gene TRBV10-3 combines with J gene TRBJ1-2; TRBD1 might be the D (6 bases). The CDR3 spans 13 residues. V gave up 9 bases and J gave up 0 bases, with 11 bases separating them. Germline assignment: CDR1 ENHRY and CDR2 SYGVKD. CDR3 coding DNA: TGTGCCATACGGACAGTTGCTAACTATGGCTACACCTTC. Translated, it gives CAIRTVANYGYTF.

The chain joins TRBV3-1 (or the pseudogene TRBV3-2) to TRBJ2-7; D is undetermined. This CDR3 has 17 amino acids. Germline CDR1 and CDR2: LGHDT and YNNKEL (reference sequence). The V gene lost 1 base and the J gene lost 0 bases, with 16 bases spanning the gap. The CDR3 is CASSQVATAFSSYEQYF. Written as DNA, the CDR3 is TGTGCCAGCAGCCAAGTCGCAACAGCCTTTAGCTCCTACGAGCAGTACTTC.

The J gene is TRBJ2-3, the V gene TRBV14; 10 bases map to TRBD2. Germline assignment: CDR1 SGHDN and CDR2 FVKESK. J lost 2 bases, V lost 2 bases, and 4 bases had no gene match. The length of the CDR3 is 16 residues. The CDR3 sequence: CASSQLAGGVTDTQYF. CDR3 nucleotide sequence: TGTGCCAGCAGCCAATTAGCGGGGGGCGTCACAGATACGCAGTATTTT.

This clone has just one count. The chain employs TRBV7-6 and TRBJ2-5; D may be TRBD1 (6 bases). V was trimmed by 1 base and J by 5 bases, leaving 8 bases between them. Germline lookup yields CDR1 SGHVS and CDR2 FNYEAQ. This CDR3 is built from 13 residues. The CDR3 nucleotides read TGTGCCAGCAGCTTAGGACAGGTGGAGACCCAGTACTTC. As protein: CASSLGQVETQYF.

V is TRBV6-5 and J is TRBJ1-1; 8 nucleotides match TRBD1. The germline gives CDR1 MNHEY, CDR2 SVGAGI. The CDR3 consists of 11 residues. The ends lost 6 bases at V and 13 bases at J; junction bases unmatched: 7. In DNA form, the CDR3 reads TGTGCCAGCAGAAGACAGGGGCCCTTTTTCTTT. This gives the protein CASRRQGPFFF.

The genes are TRBV7-7 and TRBJ2-2, with 7 bases matching TRBD1. CDR1 and CDR2 from the germline V gene are SSHAT and FNYEAQ (reference sequence). There are 17 residues in the CDR3. V lost 5 bases to trimming and J lost 0 bases; unmatched junction nucleotides: 9. CDR3 residues: CASSPGTAHANTGELFF. In DNA form, the CDR3 reads TGTGCCAGCAGCCCAGGGACAGCCCATGCGAACACCGGGGAGCTGTTTTTT. Variable domain in full (rest from reference TRBV7-7 and TRBJ2-2): GAGVSQSPRYKVTKRGQDVTLRCDPISSHATLYWYQQALGQGPEFLTYFNYEAQPDKSGLPSDRFSAERPEGSISTLTIQRTEQRDSAMYRCASSPGTAHANTGELFFGEGSRLTVL.

In this sample, this clone turned up a few times. The chain has TRBV3-1 (or the pseudogene TRBV3-2) and TRBJ1-1; D not resolved. Germline V lookup: CDR1 LGHDT, CDR2 YNNKEL (reference sequence). The V and J ends lost 4 bases and 4 bases respectively, with 16 bases between them. The length of the CDR3 is 15 residues. This chain's CDR3 is CASSLVDWSPTEAFF. As DNA, the CDR3 is TGTGCCAGCAGCCTCGTCGATTGGTCCCCCACTGAAGCTTTCTTT.

The chain links TRBV18 to TRBJ2-5; 7 bases map to TRBD1. The junction had 5 bases not matched to a gene; V was cut back by 4 bases and J by 3 bases. CDR3 size: 14 residues. Germline lookup yields CDR1 KGHSH and CDR2 LQKENI. CDR3 in amino acids: CASSRGQFKETQYF. In DNA, the CDR3 is TGTGCCAGCTCACGGGGACAGTTTAAAGAGACCCAGTACTTC.

The chain is built from TRBV19 and TRBJ2-7; 7 positions agree with TRBD2. The germline V gene has CDR1 LNHDA and CDR2 SQIVND (reference sequence). Trimming at V came to 2 bases and at J to 3 bases, leaving 7 bases not matched to a gene. This CDR3 is 15 amino acids long. This chain's CDR3 is CASSIFGGLGYEQYF. In DNA form, the CDR3 reads TGTGCCAGTAGTATATTTGGCGGACTAGGCTACGAGCAGTACTTC.

This sequence joins TRBV23-1 and TRBJ1-1; D call uncertain. TRBV23-1 is given ORF status, its function remaining uncertain. The CDR3 runs 17 residues. Trimming removed 0 bases from V and 1 base from J, with 15 bases in between. The CDR3 DNA sequence: TGCGCCAGCAGTCAATCAGATAAGGGTACACCGAACACTGAAGCTTTCTTT. Amino acids: CASSQSDKGTPNTEAFF.

The V gene is TRBV5-6, the J gene TRBJ1-4; 9 nucleotides match TRBD1. The CDR3 sequence is 15 residues long. V dropped 3 bases and J dropped 5; count of bases not matched to a gene: 5. The germline V gene has CDR1 SGHDT and CDR2 YYEEEE. CDR3 nucleotides: TGTGCCAGCAGCTCTCCGGGGACAGGGAATGAAAAACTGTTTTTT. It specifies CASSSPGTGNEKLFF. Full variable domain (remainder filled in from reference TRBV5-6 and TRBJ1-4): DAGVTQSPTHLIKTRGQQVTLRCSPKSGHDTVSWYQQALGQGPQFIFQYYEEEERQRGNFPDRFSGHQFPNYSSELNVNALLLGDSALYLCASSSPGTGNEKLFFGSGTQLSVL.

V and J are TRBV4-1 and TRBJ2-1; possibly TRBD2 for D (5 bases). The CDR3 has 14 residues. Trimming removed 0 bases at V and 8 bases at J, with 11 bases between. Germline V gene data show CDR1 as MGHRA and CDR2 as YSYEKL. CDR3 sequence reads: CASSQDNRADEQFF. As DNA, the CDR3 is TGCGCCAGCAGCCAAGATAACAGAGCGGATGAGCAGTTCTTC.

The chain uses TRBV19 and TRBJ2-7; TRBD1 matches at 7 bases. V dropped 5 bases and J dropped 1; count of bases not matched to a gene: 5. This CDR3 is 14 amino acids long. CDR1 LNHDA and CDR2 SQIVND come from the germline V gene (reference sequence). CDR3 sequence (DNA): TGTGCCAGTAGTCGGACAGGTTTATCCTACGAGCAGTACTTC. This encodes CASSRTGLSYEQYF.

This clone was recorded only once. The genes are TRBV24-1 and TRBJ2-5; the D is unclear. The germline gives CDR1 KGHDR, CDR2 SFDVKD. The germline V and J ends were trimmed by 4 bases and 5 bases, with 7 bases remaining between them. The CDR3 spans 12 residues. This chain's CDR3 is CATSDETETQYF. As DNA, the CDR3 is TGTGCCACCAGTGACGAGACGGAGACCCAGTACTTC.

Remarks on this clone: At one of its ends the junction is not consistent with the germline gene, which may arise from a read error. The rearrangement joins TRBV6-5 to TRBJ2-1; tentatively, D is TRBD2 (6 bases). Per germline, CDR1 MNHEY and CDR2 SVGAGI. There are 14 residues in the CDR3. CDR3 loop: CASTYFRGSDEQFF. The CDR3, as DNA: TGTGCCAGCACTTACTTCCGGGGGAGCGATGAGCAGTTCTTC.